Shown below are 4 T cell receptor beta chains from a single sample sequenced in a study of T cells in localized non-small cell lung cancer (dated by TCRdb to 2018 to 2021). Library generation was performed with the immunoSEQ multiplex PCR assay. TCRdb re-hosts the immuneACCESS table, in-frame sequences only. Its copies lack some clones; in the studies checked, an unresolved V gene accounts for under half of them, and the cause for the rest is not known. A total of 64,000 or so clones appear in this sample, about nine tenths of them only once. The top ten hold almost 2% of the sample. The specimen was peripheral blood, collected before any cancer treatment. The receptors were sampled from a woman aged 40-75 years with stage I lung adenocarcinoma.

The rearrangement uses TRBV7-6 and TRBJ2-7; 9 positions agree with TRBD1. The germline CDR1 and CDR2 sequences are SGHVS and FNYEAQ. The CDR3 spans 17 residues. Unmatched junction bases numbered 9, after V lost 1 base and J lost 2 bases. The CDR3: CASSLGTGGLLTYEQYF. CDR3 DNA: TGTGCCAGCAGCTTAGGCACAGGGGGCCTTTTAACCTACGAGCAGTACTTC.

As to this clone: A junction end diverges from the germline sequence, so it may reflect a read error. V is TRBV7-7 and J is TRBJ2-1; 7 positions agree with TRBD1. CDR1 is SSHAT, CDR2 FNYEAQ, per germline (reference sequence). The CDR3 length is 15 residues. This chain's CDR3 is CASSLAPGQHNEQFF. The CDR3 DNA sequence: TGTGCTAGCAGCTTAGCGCCGGGACAGCACAATGAGCAGTTCTTC.

This chain connects TRBV6-6 to TRBJ1-5; the match to TRBD1 covers 9 bases. This CDR3 has 14 amino acids. The J segment lost 6 bases and the V segment lost 10 bases, leaving 10 bases of the junction unmatched. CDR1 is MNHNY, CDR2 SVGAGI, per germline (reference sequence). The CDR3 DNA is TGTGCCACCAGGGGACAGGGAGGGACTCAGCCCCAGCATTTT. It translates to CATRGQGGTQPQHF.

The genes are TRBV5-1 and TRBJ2-1; 10 nucleotides match TRBD1. Trimming at V came to 4 bases and at J to 7 bases, leaving 5 bases not matched to a gene. This CDR3 is built from 14 residues. Germline CDR1 is SGHRS and CDR2 is YFSETQ. CDR3 loop: CASSPRTGGNEQFF. CDR3 nucleotides: TGCGCCAGCAGCCCGAGGACAGGGGGGAATGAGCAGTTCTTC.